The present T cell receptor (beta chain) was sequenced within a study of identical twins. The study's findings and limits: Out-of-frame alpha sequences common to twins exhibited an excess of low generation probability.

V lost 3 bases to trimming and J lost 5 bases, with 20 bases between them. Per germline, CDR1 MDHEN and CDR2 SYDVKM. The length of the CDR3 is 17 residues. Template switching introduced a universal primer site, and the cDNA bore unique molecular identifiers. TCRdb reprocessed the 5' RACE reads via MiXCR and lists one record per CDR3 protein. The sample has hundreds of thousands of distinct CDR3 sequences, around 7% seen once. This clonotype appeared a few times. The antigen is not known. The sample was also reused in another study, on yellow fever vaccine responses in identical twins.

This clonotype originated in a woman aged 18-29 years in good health. The rearrangement joins TRBV28 to TRBJ2-1; a possible D gene is TRBD2 (5 bases). Sequencing was carried out using memory (CD45RO+) T cells sorted from blood. CDR3 nucleotides: TGTGCCAGCAGTTTTTACTTTCTTGGCGGGTCGCACAATGAGCAGTTCTTC. It is translated as CASSFYFLGGSHNEQFF.